The rows below give T cell receptor beta chains drawn from one sample of a study of identical twins. TCRdb reanalysed the 5' RACE reads using MiXCR and keeps one entry per CDR3 protein. This sample has 280,000 or so distinct CDR3 sequences, with approximately 8% found just once. These records were also assigned to another study, of yellow fever vaccine responses in identical twins.

Input material: memory (CD45RO+) T cells sorted from blood. These receptors were taken from a woman between 18 and 29 years old in good health. Each CDR3 is given with its conserved first and last residue. Each record gives: clone size, D gene, V gene, J gene, CDR3 protein, CDR3 DNA. D genes are given only for firm matches. Rows give clone size only sometimes, using once, few, many, or a class for an expanded clone.

many	-	TRBV7-9	TRBJ1-2	CASRGQGYGYTF	TGTGCCAGCAGGGGGCAGGGGTACGGCTACACCTTC
many	TRBD2	TRBV24-1	TRBJ2-2	CATSDPGTSGRNGELFF	TGTGCCACCAGTGATCCCGGGACTAGCGGGAGGAACGGGGAGCTGTTTTTT
many	-	TRBV16	TRBJ1-3	CASSPNTRDLSGNTIYF	TGTGCCAGCAGCCCTAACACGCGCGACCTCTCTGGAAACACCATATATTTT
few	-	TRBV6-2/TRBV6-3	TRBJ1-2	CASRDGSRYGYTF	TGTGCCAGCAGGGACGGCTCTCGCTATGGCTACACCTTC
-	TRBD2	TRBV3-1	TRBJ2-5	CASSRTSGGGETQYF	TGTGCCAGCAGCCGGACTAGCGGGGGGGGAGAGACCCAGTACTTC
few	-	TRBV19	TRBJ2-1	CASIAGQGYNEQFF	TGTGCCAGTATAGCGGGACAGGGCTACAATGAGCAGTTCTTC
-	-	TRBV12-3/TRBV12-4	TRBJ1-2	CASRSDSWNGYTF	TGTGCCAGCAGATCCGACAGCTGGAATGGCTACACCTTC
many	-	TRBV4-1	TRBJ2-1	CASSQAGTQLGNEQFF	TGCGCCAGCAGCCAAGCCGGGACCCAGCTTGGGAATGAGCAGTTCTTC
-	TRBD2	TRBV11-3	TRBJ2-7	CASSLGTSGRGYEQYF	TGTGCCAGCAGCTTGGGGACTAGCGGGAGAGGGTACGAGCAGTACTTC
-	TRBD2	TRBV7-8	TRBJ2-2	CASSLVRTSAGELFF	TGTGCCAGCAGCTTAGTTCGGACTAGCGCCGGGGAGCTGTTTTTT
-	TRBD2	TRBV6-1	TRBJ2-1	CASSLAGANPYNEQFF	TGTGCCAGCAGCCTAGCGGGAGCTAACCCCTACAATGAGCAGTTCTTC
-	-	TRBV7-9	TRBJ2-5	CASSTGPGVMETQYF	TGTGCCAGCAGCACCGGGCCAGGGGTCATGGAGACCCAGTACTTC
-	TRBD1	TRBV6-5	TRBJ1-1	CASSYPRQGIRNTEAFF	TGTGCCAGCAGTTACCCACGACAGGGAATAAGGAACACTGAAGCTTTCTTT
many	-	TRBV10-3	TRBJ1-5	CAISDTVGQPQHF	TGTGCCATCAGTGATACGGTGGGCCAGCCCCAGCATTTT
-	-	TRBV18	TRBJ2-1	CASSLTDVHGEQFF	TGTGCCAGCTCACTCACGGACGTTCACGGTGAGCAGTTCTTC
many	-	TRBV10-3	TRBJ1-1	CAISTGGHSEAFF	TGTGCCATCAGTACTGGGGGACACTCTGAAGCTTTCTTT
-	-	TRBV27	TRBJ1-6	CASSLGTFSPLHF	TGTGCCAGCAGTTTAGGCACTTTTTCACCCCTCCACTTT
few	-	TRBV6-1	TRBJ2-1	CASRSTDGSYNEQFF	TGTGCCAGCAGATCGACAGACGGCTCCTACAATGAGCAGTTCTTC
few	TRBD1	TRBV5-5	TRBJ1-1	CASSPQGTDNTEAFF	TGTGCCAGCAGTCCTCAAGGGACAGATAACACTGAAGCTTTCTTT
-	TRBD1	TRBV7-9	TRBJ1-1	CASSLVVGTGGTEAFF	TGTGCCAGCAGCTTAGTGGTCGGGACAGGGGGCACTGAAGCTTTCTTT
few	-	TRBV25-1	TRBJ2-3	CASSEGEGTDTQYF	TGTGCCAGCAGTGAAGGGGAGGGCACAGATACGCAGTATTTT
few	TRBD2	TRBV18	TRBJ2-1	CASSPMASGTAYNEQFF	TGTGCCAGCTCACCAATGGCTAGCGGGACCGCCTACAATGAGCAGTTCTTC
-	TRBD2	TRBV12-5	TRBJ2-1	CASGPGLATYNEQFF	TGTGCTAGTGGACCGGGACTAGCGACCTACAATGAGCAGTTCTTC
-	TRBD1	TRBV20-1	TRBJ2-4	CSASPSGQALAKNIQYF	TGCAGTGCTAGTCCCTCGGGACAGGCGTTAGCCAAAAACATTCAGTACTTC
-	TRBD2	TRBV5-6	TRBJ2-5	CASILAGRETQYF	TGTGCCAGCATACTAGCGGGGCGAGAGACCCAGTACTTC
many	TRBD1	TRBV2	TRBJ1-2	CASSEQQGSNYGYTF	TGTGCCAGCAGTGAACAACAGGGGTCTAACTATGGCTACACCTTC
few	-	TRBV7-9	TRBJ2-7	CASSFAGFAYEQYF	TGTGCCAGCAGCTTTGCAGGGTTCGCTTACGAGCAGTACTTC
many	TRBD2	TRBV9	TRBJ2-3	CASSVWASGGKTDTQYF	TGTGCCAGCAGCGTATGGGCTAGCGGGGGGAAGACAGATACGCAGTATTTT
-	TRBD2	TRBV9	TRBJ2-3	CASSTSGTTDTQYF	TGTGCCAGCAGCACTAGCGGAACCACAGATACGCAGTATTTT
few	-	TRBV20-1	TRBJ1-5	CSASDGGSNQPQHF	TGCAGTGCCAGCGACGGAGGGAGCAATCAGCCCCAGCATTTT
many	TRBD1	TRBV29-1	TRBJ1-3	CSGRQGANTIYF	TGCAGCGGCCGACAGGGGGCAAACACCATATATTTT
-	-	TRBV6-5	TRBJ1-4	CASSYSPAGVNEKLFF	TGTGCCAGCAGTTACTCTCCGGCAGGGGTTAATGAAAAACTGTTTTTT
many	-	TRBV3-1	TRBJ2-3	CASSQFSTDTQYF	TGTGCCAGCAGCCAATTTTCCACAGATACGCAGTATTTT